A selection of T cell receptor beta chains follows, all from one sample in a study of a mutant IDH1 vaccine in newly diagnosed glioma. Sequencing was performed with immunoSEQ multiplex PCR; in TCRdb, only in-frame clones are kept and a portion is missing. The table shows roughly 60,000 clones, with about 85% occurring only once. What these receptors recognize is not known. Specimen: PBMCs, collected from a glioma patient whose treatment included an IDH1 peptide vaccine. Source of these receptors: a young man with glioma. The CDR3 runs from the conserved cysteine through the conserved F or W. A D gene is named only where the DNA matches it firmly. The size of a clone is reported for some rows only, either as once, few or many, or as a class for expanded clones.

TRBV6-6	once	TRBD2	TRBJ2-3	CASSYFGRGGMDTQYF	TGTGCCAGCAGTTACTTCGGGCGGGGGGGCATGGATACGCAGTATTTT
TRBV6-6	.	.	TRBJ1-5	CASSYWGKDQPQHF	TGTGCCAGCAGTTACTGGGGGAAGGATCAGCCCCAGCATTTC
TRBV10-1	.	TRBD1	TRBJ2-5	CASSPTNPGQKETQYF	TGCGCCAGCAGTCCGACCAATCCGGGACAGAAAGAGACCCAGTACTTC
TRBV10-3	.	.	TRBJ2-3	CAISHADTSTDTQYF	TGTGCCATCAGCCACGCGGACACTAGCACAGATACGCAGTATTTT
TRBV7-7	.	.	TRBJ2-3	CASSLETTDTQYF	TGTGCCAGCAGCTTAGAGACCACAGATACGCAGTATTTT
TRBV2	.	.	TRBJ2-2	CASRGGGGYGGELFF	TGTGCCAGCAGAGGGGGCGGGGGTTATGGCGGGGAGCTGTTTTTT
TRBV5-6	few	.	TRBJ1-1	CASTNWGTEAFF	TGTGCCAGCACCAATTGGGGTACTGAAGCTTTCTTT
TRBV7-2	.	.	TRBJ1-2	CASSLTGPHSRGGYGYTF	TGTGCCAGCAGCTTAACAGGGCCGCATTCCAGGGGAGGGTATGGCTACACCTTC
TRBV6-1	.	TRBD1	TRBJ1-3	CASSEGTGGNTIYF	TGTGCCAGCAGTGAAGGGACAGGGGGAAACACCATATATTTT
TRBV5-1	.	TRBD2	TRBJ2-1	CASSRGLAGVYNEQFF	TGCGCCAGCAGCAGAGGACTAGCGGGGGTATACAATGAGCAGTTCTTC
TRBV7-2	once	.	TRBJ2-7	CASSLMKASYEQYF	TGTGCCAGCAGCTTAATGAAGGCCTCCTACGAGCAGTACTTC
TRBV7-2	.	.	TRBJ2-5	CASSPGPFETQYF	TGTGCCAGCAGCCCCGGACCCTTTGAGACCCAGTACTTC
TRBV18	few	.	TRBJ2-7	CASSPVVRDSKQYF	TGTGCCAGCTCACCAGTCGTCAGGGACTCTAAGCAGTACTTC
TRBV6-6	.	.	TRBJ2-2	CASRRVGELFF	TGTGCCAGCAGGAGGGTCGGGGAGCTGTTTTTT
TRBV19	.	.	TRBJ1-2	CASISRLGDRRGREIYGYTF	TGTGCCAGCATATCTCGTCTCGGGGATAGGAGGGGACGGGAAATCTATGGCTACACCTTC
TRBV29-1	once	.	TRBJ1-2	CSVPGGTGEERNYGYTF	TGCAGCGTCCCCGGTGGTACAGGTGAGGAGAGAAACTATGGCTACACCTTC
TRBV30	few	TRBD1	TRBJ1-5	CAASEGAGVGQPQHF	TGTGCCGCAAGTGAGGGGGCAGGGGTGGGTCAGCCCCAGCATTTT
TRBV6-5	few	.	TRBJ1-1	CASSWGRGTEAFF	TGTGCCAGCAGTTGGGGACGGGGCACTGAAGCTTTCTTT
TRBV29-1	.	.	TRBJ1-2	CSGQLNYGYTF	TGCAGCGGGCAACTTAACTATGGCTACACCTTC
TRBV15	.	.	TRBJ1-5	CATSRDWGESFNQPQHF	TGTGCCACCAGCAGAGATTGGGGAGAGTCCTTCAATCAGCCCCAGCATTTT
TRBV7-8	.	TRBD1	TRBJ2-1	CASSLPRGRGYSYNEQFF	TGTGCCAGCAGCCTCCCTCGGGGCAGGGGGTATTCCTACAATGAGCAGTTCTTC
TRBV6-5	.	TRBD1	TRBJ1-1	CASRDRGSSNTEAFF	TGTGCCAGCAGGGACAGGGGGAGTTCGAACACTGAAGCTTTCTTT
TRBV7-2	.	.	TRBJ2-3	CASSLNPHTQYF	TGTGCCAGCAGCTTAAACCCCCATACGCAGTATTTT
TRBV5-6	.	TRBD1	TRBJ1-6	CASSLLGQANSPLHF	TGTGCCAGCAGCTTGTTGGGACAGGCGAATTCACCCCTCCACTTT
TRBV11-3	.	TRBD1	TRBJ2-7	CASSPGQGVHEQYF	TGTGCCAGCAGCCCCGGGCAGGGGGTTCACGAGCAGTACTTC
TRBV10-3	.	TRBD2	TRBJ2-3	CAISGAAGVSSDTQYF	TGTGCCATCAGTGGGGCAGCGGGGGTTTCATCAGATACGCAGTATTTT
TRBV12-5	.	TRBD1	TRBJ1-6	CASGLVRDRAGSPLHF	TGTGCTAGTGGTTTGGTTAGGGACAGGGCAGGGTCACCCCTCCACTTT
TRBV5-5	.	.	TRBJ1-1	CASSLGGFTTEAFF	TGTGCCAGCAGCCTTGGGGGGTTTACCACTGAAGCTTTCTTT
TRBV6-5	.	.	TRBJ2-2	CASSYIRPDGTGELFF	TGTGCCAGCAGTTACATCCGGCCCGACGGGACCGGGGAGCTGTTTTTT
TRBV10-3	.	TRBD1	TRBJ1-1	CAISPGTGPEAFF	TGTGCCATCAGTCCCGGGACAGGGCCTGAAGCTTTCTTT
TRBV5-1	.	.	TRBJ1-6	CASSRGSSYNSPLHF	TGCGCCAGCAGCCGAGGAAGCTCCTATAATTCACCCCTCCACTTT
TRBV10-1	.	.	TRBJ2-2	CASSLDTPGELFF	TGCGCCAGCAGTCTGGACACCCCCGGGGAGCTGTTTTTT
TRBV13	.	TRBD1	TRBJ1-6	CASSLGPDRVNYNSPLHF	TGTGCCAGCAGCTTAGGCCCCGACAGGGTAAACTATAATTCACCCCTCCACTTT
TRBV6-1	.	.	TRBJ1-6	CASSPEGASPLHF	TGTGCCAGCTCTCCCGAAGGGGCATCACCCCTCCACTTT
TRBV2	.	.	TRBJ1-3	CASSEDSYSGNTIYF	TGTGCCAGCAGTGAGGACAGTTACTCTGGAAACACCATATATTTT
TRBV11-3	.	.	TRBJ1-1	CASSLGNRAKETEAFF	TGTGCCAGCAGCTTAGGGAACAGGGCAAAGGAAACTGAAGCTTTCTTT
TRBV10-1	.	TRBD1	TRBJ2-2	CASSEFAGGTGELFF	TGCGCCAGCAGTGAGTTTGCAGGGGGCACCGGGGAGCTGTTTTTT
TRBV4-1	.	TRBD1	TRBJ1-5	CASSLSGGPGQPQHF	TGCGCCAGCAGCCTGTCAGGGGGCCCCGGACAGCCCCAGCATTTT
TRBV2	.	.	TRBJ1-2	CASSEGGYGYTF	TGTGCCAGCAGTGAAGGGGGGTATGGCTACACCTTC